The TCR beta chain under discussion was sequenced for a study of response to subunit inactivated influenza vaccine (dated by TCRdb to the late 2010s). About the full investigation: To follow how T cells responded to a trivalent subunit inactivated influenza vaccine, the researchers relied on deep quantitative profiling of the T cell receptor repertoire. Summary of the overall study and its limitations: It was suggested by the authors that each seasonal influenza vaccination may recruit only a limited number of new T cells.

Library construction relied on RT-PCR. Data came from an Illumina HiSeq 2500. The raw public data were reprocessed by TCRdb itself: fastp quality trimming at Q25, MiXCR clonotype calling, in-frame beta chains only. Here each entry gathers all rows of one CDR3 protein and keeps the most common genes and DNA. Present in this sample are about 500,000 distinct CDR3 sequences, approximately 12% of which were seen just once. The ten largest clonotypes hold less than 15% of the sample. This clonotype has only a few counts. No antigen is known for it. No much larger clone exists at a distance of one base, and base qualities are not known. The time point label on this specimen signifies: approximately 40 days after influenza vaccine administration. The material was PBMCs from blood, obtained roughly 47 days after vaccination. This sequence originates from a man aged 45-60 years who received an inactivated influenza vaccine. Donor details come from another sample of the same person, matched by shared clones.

CDR3 loop: CARELAGTQYF. In nucleotides, the sequence is TGTGCCAGGGAACTAGCGGGGACGCAGTATTTT. The rearranged chain carries TRBV2 and TRBJ2-3; a stretch of 10 junction bases matches TRBD2. The CDR3 covers 11 residues, taking in both the cysteine and the phenylalanine. Only the CDR3 region is kept as DNA, spanning 33 bases read in frame from base 1. V lost 9 bases and J lost 9 bases, and the count of bases not matched to a germline gene is 3. The CDR1 and CDR2 encoded by the germline V gene are SNHLY and FYNNEI. The entire variable domain, with the stretches around the CDR3 drawn from the reference TRBV2 and TRBJ2-3 proteins, is EPEVTQTPSHQVTQMGQEVILRCVPISNHLYFYWYRQILGQKVEFLVSFYNNEISEKSEIFDDQFSVERPDGSNFTLKIRSTKLEDSAMYFCARELAGTQYFGPGTRLTVL.